This T cell receptor (beta chain) was captured by sequencing in a study of T cell clones after liver transplantation. Study context: TCRbeta sequencing after a pre-transplant mixed lymphocyte reaction identified graft-donor-reactive clones, later tracked in post-transplant blood. As an antigen-independent comparator, third-party-reactive TCRbeta sequences came from pre-transplant mixed lymphocyte reactions.

There are 19 residues in the CDR3. Germline-derived CDR1 and CDR2 are SGDLS and YYNGEE. Trimming shortened V by 0 bases and J by 3 bases, and 24 bases separated the two germline ends. Libraries were prepared by immunoSEQ multiplex PCR; TCRdb keeps only in-frame clonotypes and omits some of them. Counted here are about 7,900 clones, about 80% occurring once; the ten biggest clones make up approximately 40%. The chain is built from TRBV9 and TRBJ1-1; D not certain. This specimen consisted of CD8+ T cells from blood, obtained before liver transplant. This receptor was identified in a human donor who received a liver transplant. CDR3 bases: TGTGCCAGCAGCGTAGTTGGAAGTAGGCAGACTGAACGGGACACTGAAGCTTTCTTT. It codes for CASSVVGSRQTERDTEAFF.